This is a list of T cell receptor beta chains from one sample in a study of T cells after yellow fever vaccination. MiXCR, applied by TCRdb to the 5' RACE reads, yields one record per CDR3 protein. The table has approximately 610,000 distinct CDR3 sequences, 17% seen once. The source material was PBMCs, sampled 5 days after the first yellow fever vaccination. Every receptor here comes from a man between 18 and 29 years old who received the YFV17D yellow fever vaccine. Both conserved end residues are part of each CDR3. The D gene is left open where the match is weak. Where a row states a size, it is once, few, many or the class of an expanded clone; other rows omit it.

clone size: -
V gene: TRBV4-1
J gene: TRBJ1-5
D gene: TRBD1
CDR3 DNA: TGCGCCAGCAGCCAAGAGCCGAGATGGGACAGGCTTAATCAGCCCCAGCATTTT
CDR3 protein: CASSQEPRWDRLNQPQHF

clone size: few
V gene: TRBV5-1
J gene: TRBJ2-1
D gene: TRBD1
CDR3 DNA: TGCGCCAGCAGCGTAAGACAGGGGAACTACAATGAGCAGTTCTTC
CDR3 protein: CASSVRQGNYNEQFF

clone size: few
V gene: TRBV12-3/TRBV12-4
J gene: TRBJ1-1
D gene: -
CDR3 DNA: TGTGCCAGCAGTTGGACGGGAGGCACTGAAGCTTTCTTT
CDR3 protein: CASSWTGGTEAFF

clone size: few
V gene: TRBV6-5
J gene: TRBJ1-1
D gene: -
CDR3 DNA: TGTGCCAGCAGTTACCCGGGGGTGAACACTGAAGCTTTCTTT
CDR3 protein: CASSYPGVNTEAFF

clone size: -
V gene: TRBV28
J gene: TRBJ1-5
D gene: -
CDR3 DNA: TGTGCCAGCAGTTTCGCTCTGGGTCAGCCCCAGCATTTT
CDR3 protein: CASSFALGQPQHF

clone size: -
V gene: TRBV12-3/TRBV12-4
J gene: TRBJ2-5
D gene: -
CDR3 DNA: TGTGCCAGCAGTAGCGAGGCGGGGTCGGGGACCCAGTACTTC
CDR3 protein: CASSSEAGSGTQYF

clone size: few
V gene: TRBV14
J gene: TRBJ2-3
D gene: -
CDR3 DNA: TGTGCCAGCAGCCACCCGGATAGCACAGATACGCAGTATTTT
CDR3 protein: CASSHPDSTDTQYF

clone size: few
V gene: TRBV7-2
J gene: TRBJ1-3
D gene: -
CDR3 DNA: TGTGCCAGCAGCTTAATGTATAGGGGCGGAAACACCATATATTTT
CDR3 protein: CASSLMYRGGNTIYF

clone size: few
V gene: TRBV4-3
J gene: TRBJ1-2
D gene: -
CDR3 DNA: TGCGCCAGCAGCCAAGAGGTCGGGGGGAACTATGGCTACACCTTC
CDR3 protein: CASSQEVGGNYGYTF

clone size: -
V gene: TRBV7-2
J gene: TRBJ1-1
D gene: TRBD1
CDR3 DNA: TGTGCCAGAAGCTTAGCGGTCTGGGACAGGGTCCGGGACACTGAAGCTTTCTTT
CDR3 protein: CARSLAVWDRVRDTEAFF

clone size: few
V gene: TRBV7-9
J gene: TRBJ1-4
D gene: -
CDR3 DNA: TGTGCCAGCAGCTACCCCCCACGGACAGAGACTAATGAAAAACTGTTTTTT
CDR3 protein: CASSYPPRTETNEKLFF

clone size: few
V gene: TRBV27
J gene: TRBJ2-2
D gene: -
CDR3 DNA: TGTGCCAGCAGTTTGTACAGCCTAACTACCGGGGAGCTGTTTTTT
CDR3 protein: CASSLYSLTTGELFF

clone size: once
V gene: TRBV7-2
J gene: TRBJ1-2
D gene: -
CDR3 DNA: TGTGCCAGCAGCCTCAGGGAATCCCACTATGGCTACACCTTC
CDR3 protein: CASSLRESHYGYTF